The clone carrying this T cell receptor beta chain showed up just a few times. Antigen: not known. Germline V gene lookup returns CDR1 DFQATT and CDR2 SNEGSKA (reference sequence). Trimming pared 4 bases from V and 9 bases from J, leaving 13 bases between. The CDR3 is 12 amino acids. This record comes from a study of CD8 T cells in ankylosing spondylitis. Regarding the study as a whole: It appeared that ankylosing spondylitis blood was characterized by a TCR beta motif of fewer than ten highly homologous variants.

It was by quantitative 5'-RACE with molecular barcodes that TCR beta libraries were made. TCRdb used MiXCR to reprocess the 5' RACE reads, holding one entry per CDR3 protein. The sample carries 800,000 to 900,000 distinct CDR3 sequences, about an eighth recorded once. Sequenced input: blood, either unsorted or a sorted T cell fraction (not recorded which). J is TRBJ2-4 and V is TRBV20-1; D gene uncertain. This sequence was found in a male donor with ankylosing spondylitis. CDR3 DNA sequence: TGCAGTGCTACTTCGGACGGACCCATTCAGTACTTC. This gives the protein CSATSDGPIQYF.